This TCR beta chain is drawn from a study of CD8+ T cells in alopecia areata. Treatment defined: oral pan-JAK inhibitor, 5-10 mg twice daily. RNA extraction was followed by reverse transcription into cDNA, which acted as the sequencing template. Profiled with immunoSEQ multiplex PCR; TCRdb holds only in-frame clones, not every one. Among over 150,000 clones listed, roughly 53% were seen once. In this sample, this clone turned up once. This sequence originates from a human donor with alopecia areata. This specimen was CD8+ T cells sorted from blood, taken at week 24, from a patient treated with tofacitinib.

Here the CDR3 reads CAWTLGSSSGGYTF. The CDR3 DNA is TGTGCCTGGACCCTCGGGAGTTCCTCCGGTGGCTACACCTTC. This sequence joins TRBV30 and TRBJ1-2, with D uncertain. In germline, CDR1 is GTSNPN, CDR2 SVGIG (reference sequence). V gave up 4 bases and J gave up 7 bases, with 19 bases separating them. The CDR3 loop spans 14 amino acids.